This T cell receptor (beta chain) was recorded in a study of blood T cell repertoires in COVID-19. On the study more broadly: For recovered donors of Cohort 3, there were two negative PCRs, clearance, or symptom resolution. Specimens from acute and convalescent COVID-19 originated in the United States, Italy and Spain.

This clone was seen a handful of times. Source study methods: How many nucleated cells were present was estimated from reference gene primer amplification. Repertoires were generated with immunoSEQ multiplex PCR, while TCRdb's copy carries only in-frame clones and drops some. V and J calls and clone size are as listed in that table; D and trimming were resolved from the DNA. The sample records some 220,000 clones, 80% to 90% being singletons. Those who participated ranged in age from roughly 18 to 90 years and resided in about two dozen US areas. Germline-derived CDR1 and CDR2 are SGHTA and FQGNSA. The CDR3 contains 14 residues. V was pared by 0 bases and J by 5 bases, with 1 base of the junction left unmatched.

The chain combines TRBV7-2 with TRBJ2-5; 9 bases fit TRBD2. Sequenced: PBMCs or T cells enriched from blood (not recorded which). The sequence derives from a woman aged 45-65 years in a cohort exposed to, infected with or recovered from COVID-19 (not recorded which). This CDR3 is CASSLAAGGETQYF. CDR3 coding DNA: TGTGCCAGCAGCTTAGCGGCGGGGGGGGAGACCCAGTACTTC.